This TCR beta chain appears in the sequencing data of a study of cytomegalovirus exposure and HLA in healthy donors. PCR involved 60 Vbeta and 13 Jbeta primers. Generated by immunoSEQ multiplex PCR, the TCRdb table keeps only in-frame clones and is missing some. Of 90,000 or so clones listed, 75% to 85% are singletons. Trimming took off 2 bases at V and 3 bases at J, with 2 bases between the two ends. The CDR3 is 12 residues long. CDR1 and CDR2 (germline): SEHNR, FQNEAQ (reference sequence). Concerning this clone itself: What it recognizes is unknown.

Findings of the study overall: In vitro, three CMV-associated chains proved specific for CMV antigens.

This receptor was identified in a man between 25 and 39 years old in good health and CMV-seropositive. The genes are TRBV7-9 and TRBJ1-5, with D unclear. Sequences were obtained from PBMCs. This CDR3 is CASSLHNQPQHF. In DNA form, the CDR3 reads TGTGCCAGCAGCTTACACAATCAGCCCCAGCATTTT.